A selection of T cell receptor beta chains follows, all from one sample in a study of blood T cell repertoires in COVID-19. Sequencing used immunoSEQ multiplex PCR; TCRdb keeps in-frame clones, though not all of them. The table shows 52,000 or so clones, with approximately 86% occurring only once. Source material: peripheral blood. The receptors were gathered from a man aged 40-49 years with acute or convalescent COVID-19. Both conserved end residues are part of each CDR3. The D gene is left open where the match is weak. Not all rows give a size; the values are once, few, many and, for expanded clones, a class.

v_call,d_call,clone_size,j_call,cdr3_nt,cdr3_aa
TRBV10-2,TRBD1,NA,TRBJ1-1,TGCGCCAGCGCGCGATCGGGGACAGGGAACACTGAAGCTTTCTTT,CASARSGTGNTEAFF
TRBV14,NA,NA,TRBJ1-2,TGTGCCAGCAGCCCCCGGACAGTGGGGTGGGGTGGCTACACCTTC,CASSPRTVGWGGYTF
TRBV27,NA,NA,TRBJ1-2,TGTGCCAGCAGTTTATCGATGGGGGGAACCTACACCTTC,CASSLSMGGTYTF
TRBV5-1,TRBD1,NA,TRBJ2-1,TGCGCCAGCAGCTGGGACAGTGCTACCTACAATGAGCAGTTCTTC,CASSWDSATYNEQFF
TRBV5-1,NA,NA,TRBJ1-1,TGCGCCAGCAGGGGGGGTACCGGCACTGAAGCTTTCTTT,CASRGGTGTEAFF
TRBV19,TRBD1,few,TRBJ2-2,TGTGCCAGTAGTGCCCGGGGGACAGGGCACACCGGGGAGCTGTTTTTT,CASSARGTGHTGELFF
TRBV5-1,TRBD2,NA,TRBJ2-2,TGCGCCAGCAGCCCCAGCATCGTTCTAGCGGGGAACACCGGGGAGCTGTTTTTT,CASSPSIVLAGNTGELFF
TRBV6-5,NA,NA,TRBJ1-3,TGTGCCAGCAGTTGGGGGGGGCGAGGAAACACCATATATTTT,CASSWGGRGNTIYF
TRBV29-1,NA,NA,TRBJ2-1,TGCAGCGTTGATGGGCAGAATCGTCATGAGCAGTTCTTC,CSVDGQNRHEQFF
TRBV24-1,NA,NA,TRBJ2-2,TGTGCCACCAGACACCCGAACACCGGGGAGCTGTTTTTT,CATRHPNTGELFF
TRBV21-1,NA,NA,TRBJ1-1,TGTGCCAGCAGCTCCTCCGGGAAGACACCTATGAACACTGAAGCTTTCTTT,CASSSSGKTPMNTEAFF
TRBV5-4,TRBD2,NA,TRBJ2-3,TGTGCCACCCAAAGCACACTAGCGGCGGGGGGCCTCACAGATACGCAGTATTTT,CATQSTLAAGGLTDTQYF
TRBV19,TRBD2,NA,TRBJ2-1,TGTGCCACCAAGACTAGCGGGGGCTCCTACAATGAGCAGTTCTTC,CATKTSGGSYNEQFF
TRBV15,NA,once,TRBJ2-7,TGTGCCACCAGCAGAGATTGGCAGGGTAGCAACGAGCAGTACTTC,CATSRDWQGSNEQYF
TRBV7-2,TRBD2,NA,TRBJ2-2,TGTGCCAGCAGCCCCGGGGGGGGCGTAACCGGGGAGCTGTTTTTT,CASSPGGGVTGELFF
TRBV25-1,NA,NA,TRBJ1-2,TGTGCCAGCAGTGAACGCGGCGTCTTGGCTAGGGGTGGCTACACCTTC,CASSERGVLARGGYTF
TRBV3-1/TRBV3-2,TRBD2,NA,TRBJ2-5,TGTGCCAGCAGACACAATGACCGGGGGGGGAGAGAGACCCAGTACTTC,CASRHNDRGGRETQYF
TRBV9,NA,NA,TRBJ2-1,TGTGCCAGCAGCGTTCGACAGGAGCGTGAGCAGTTCTTC,CASSVRQEREQFF
TRBV10-3,TRBD1,NA,TRBJ1-5,TGTGCCATCAGTGGAGGGGACAGCAGTTATAGCAATCAGCCCCAGCATTTT,CAISGGDSSYSNQPQHF
TRBV19,NA,NA,TRBJ1-1,TGTGCCAGTAGTGTAGACAGGCGGAACACTGAAGCTTTCTTT,CASSVDRRNTEAFF
TRBV11-2,TRBD1,NA,TRBJ2-7,TGTGCCAGCAGCAGATCGCCGGGACAGGAGTACTACGAGCAGTACTTC,CASSRSPGQEYYEQYF
TRBV2,TRBD2,NA,TRBJ2-7,TGTGCCAGCAGTCTGACTAGCGGGAGAATCCCCTCCTACGAGCAGTACTTC,CASSLTSGRIPSYEQYF
TRBV7-8,NA,NA,TRBJ1-6,TGTGCCAGCAGCTTAACAGGGAGGGATTCACCCCTCCACTTT,CASSLTGRDSPLHF
TRBV10-3,TRBD2,NA,TRBJ2-1,TGTGCCATCAGTGAGTCCAGCGGGGGAGAATACAATGAGCAGTTCTTC,CAISESSGGEYNEQFF
TRBV7-9,NA,NA,TRBJ1-1,TGTGCCAGCATCCTGGGGGCGGGAGGGAACACTGAAGCTTTCTTT,CASILGAGGNTEAFF
TRBV7-9,TRBD1,NA,TRBJ1-2,TGTGCCAGCAGCTTAAGGGGACAGGCAAGCGCCTACACCTTC,CASSLRGQASAYTF
TRBV14,TRBD2,few,TRBJ2-3,TGTGCCAGCAGCCAAGATCCGGGACTAGCGGGTTTCCTCTCGGTAGTCACAGATACGCAGTATTTT,CASSQDPGLAGFLSVVTDTQYF
TRBV11-2,NA,NA,TRBJ1-2,TGTGCCAGCAGCCCCCCGGGGGGGCGAGGCTACACCTTC,CASSPPGGRGYTF
TRBV10-3,TRBD1,NA,TRBJ2-2,TGTGCCATCAGTGGGGGACAGGGAGGGGTCACCGGGGAGCTGTTTTTT,CAISGGQGGVTGELFF
TRBV6-4,TRBD2,NA,TRBJ2-1,TGTGCCAGCAGTGACTCGTCGCGGGGGGGCCGTAATGAGCAGTTCTTC,CASSDSSRGGRNEQFF
TRBV5-1,TRBD2,NA,TRBJ2-7,TGCGCCAGCAGTTTTGTTCCAGCGGGAGGGTTCTACGAGCAGTACTTC,CASSFVPAGGFYEQYF
TRBV6-5,TRBD2,NA,TRBJ2-5,TGTGCCAGCCGTCGGACTAGCATAGGAGAGACCCAGTACTTC,CASRRTSIGETQYF
TRBV12-3/TRBV12-4,TRBD2,NA,TRBJ2-1,TGTGCCAGCAGTGCGGGGGACTCACTCCAGTTCTTC,CASSAGDSLQFF
TRBV5-1,NA,NA,TRBJ1-1,TGCGCCAGCAGCTTTAACAGCCGAAACACTGAAGCTTTCTTT,CASSFNSRNTEAFF
TRBV9,NA,NA,TRBJ1-1,TGTGCCAGCAGCTCCCGCGACACTGAAGCTTTCTTT,CASSSRDTEAFF
TRBV19,TRBD1,NA,TRBJ2-1,TGTGCCAGTAGTGTGACAGGGGACAATGAGCAGTTCTTC,CASSVTGDNEQFF
TRBV12-3/TRBV12-4,NA,NA,TRBJ1-2,TGTGCCAGCAGCCAGGGACAACAATATGGCTACACCTTC,CASSQGQQYGYTF
TRBV6-5,NA,NA,TRBJ2-2,TGTGCCAGGGAGTACACCGGGGAGCTGTTTTTT,CAREYTGELFF
TRBV5-5,NA,NA,TRBJ1-3,TGTGCCAGCAGCCTCATATTTCAGGGTACTGGAAACACCATATATTTT,CASSLIFQGTGNTIYF
TRBV24-1,NA,NA,TRBJ1-2,TGTGCCACCAGCGAACAGGGTTTCTCTGGCTACACCTTC,CATSEQGFSGYTF
TRBV19,NA,NA,TRBJ1-1,TGTGCCAGTATCGGCTTGAAAGGGGGTCACACTGAAGCTTTCTTT,CASIGLKGGHTEAFF
TRBV11-2,NA,NA,TRBJ1-3,TGTGCCAGCACCGCCACGCGGGGGCCCGGAAACACCATATATTTT,CASTATRGPGNTIYF
TRBV2,NA,NA,TRBJ1-1,TGTGCCAGCAGTGAACAGGCCCTGGACACTGAAGCTTTCTTT,CASSEQALDTEAFF
TRBV25-1,NA,NA,TRBJ1-2,TGTGCCAGTAAGAGCAGGGAAGTTGGTGGAAACTATGGCTACACCTTC,CASKSREVGGNYGYTF
TRBV14,TRBD1,NA,TRBJ1-1,TGTGCCAGCAGCGACAGGGGCGGTGCTTTCTTT,CASSDRGGAFF
TRBV5-4,TRBD2,NA,TRBJ2-5,TGTGCCAGCAGCTTGGGACTAGCGGGGGCTTTCCAAGAGACCCAGTACTTC,CASSLGLAGAFQETQYF
TRBV5-1,TRBD1,NA,TRBJ1-2,TGCGCCAGCAGCTTGCAGGGGGTCTATGGCTACACCTTC,CASSLQGVYGYTF
TRBV24-1,NA,NA,TRBJ1-1,TGTGCCACCAGTGATCAGGGTACCGCTTTCTTT,CATSDQGTAFF